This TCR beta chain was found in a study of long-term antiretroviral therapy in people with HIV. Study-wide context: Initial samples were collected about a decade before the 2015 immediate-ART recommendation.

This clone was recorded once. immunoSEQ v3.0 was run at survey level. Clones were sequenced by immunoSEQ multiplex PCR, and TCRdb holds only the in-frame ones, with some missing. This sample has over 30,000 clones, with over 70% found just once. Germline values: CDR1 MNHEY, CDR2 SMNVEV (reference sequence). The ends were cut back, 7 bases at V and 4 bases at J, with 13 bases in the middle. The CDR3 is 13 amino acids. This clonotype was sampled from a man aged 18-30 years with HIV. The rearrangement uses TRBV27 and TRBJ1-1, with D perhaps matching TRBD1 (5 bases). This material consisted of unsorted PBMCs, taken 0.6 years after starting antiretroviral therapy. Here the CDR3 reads CASILRGGTEAFF. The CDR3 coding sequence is TGTGCCAGCATCTTGAGGGGAGGCACTGAAGCTTTCTTT.